This T cell receptor beta chain was recorded in a study of T cells in Graves' hyperthyroidism and ophthalmopathy. Study-wide findings and caveats: Clonotypes that were expanded in thyroid above 0.001 mostly appeared in blood too.

It was RNA transcripts that yielded the amplified TCR beta CDR3 regions. HTBI primers were employed in a first-round RT-PCR of the TCR CDR3. Via MiXCR, TCRdb re-called the multiplex PCR reads, giving one row per CDR3 protein. Counted here are about 740,000 distinct CDR3 sequences, about 14% occurring once; the ten biggest clones make up 9.5% to 13%. Germline V gene lookup returns CDR1 KGHSH and CDR2 LQKENI. The CDR3 is 15 residues long. The V end lost 3 bases, the J end lost 1 base, and 11 bases lay between the germline ends. Hyperthyroidism was newly diagnosed in patients aged 18 to 65 (duration under 2 months). To note about this clonotype: No antigen is known for it. A much larger clone differs by one base, so this may be a read error.

This sequence joins TRBV18 and TRBJ2-3; the D is unclear. This TCR derives from a woman between 18 and 29 years old with Graves' hyperthyroidism. Sequenced input: blood. CDR3 nucleotides: TGTGCCAGCTCACCCGAAGTAGATCGCACAGATACGCAGTATTTT. Amino acid sequence: CASSPEVDRTDTQYF. Variable domain in full (rest from reference TRBV18 and TRBJ2-3): NAGVMQNPRHLVRRRGQEARLRCSPMKGHSHVYWYRQLPEEGLKFMVYLQKENIIDESGMPKERFSAEFPKEGPSILRIQQVVRGDSAAYFCASSPEVDRTDTQYFGPGTRLTVL.